This TCR beta chain appears in the sequencing data of a study of control samples from healthy donors and cancer patients. The CDR3 totals 15 residues. CDR1 and CDR2 from the germline V gene are SNHLY and FYNNEI. Germline trimming cut 5 bases from V and 3 bases from J; bases unmatched to any gene: 9. Sequenced by immunoSEQ multiplex PCR; TCRdb stores in-frame clones only, minus some. This table holds fewer than 70,000 clones, roughly 80% found once. The gene calls are TRBV2 and TRBJ1-2; 7 bases map to TRBD1. Sequenced input: PBMCs. The TCR comes from a woman aged 50 to 65 with lung cancer. Here the CDR3 DNA reads TGTGCCAGCAGTTATCTAGGTCAGGGGGACTATGGCTACACCTTC. Amino acid sequence: CASSYLGQGDYGYTF.